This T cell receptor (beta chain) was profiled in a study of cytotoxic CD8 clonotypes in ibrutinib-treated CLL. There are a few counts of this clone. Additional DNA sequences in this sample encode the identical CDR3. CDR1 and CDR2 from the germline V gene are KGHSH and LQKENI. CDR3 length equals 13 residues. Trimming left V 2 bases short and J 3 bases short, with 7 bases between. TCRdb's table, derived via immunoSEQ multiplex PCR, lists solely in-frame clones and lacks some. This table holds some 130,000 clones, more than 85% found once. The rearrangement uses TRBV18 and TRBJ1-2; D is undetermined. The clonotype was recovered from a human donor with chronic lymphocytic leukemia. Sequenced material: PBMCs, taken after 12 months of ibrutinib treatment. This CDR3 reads CASSPSADYGYTF. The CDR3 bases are TGTGCCAGCTCACCATCGGCAGACTATGGCTACACCTTC.